The 7 T cell receptor beta chains listed next were all sequenced from one sample in a study of blood T cell repertoires in COVID-19. Some clones are missing from TCRdb's copy, which holds only in-frame ones; the method was immunoSEQ multiplex PCR. Here the sample spans 200,000 to 250,000 clones, 75% to 90% being singletons. Input material: PBMCs or T cells enriched from blood (not recorded which). The receptors stem from a woman aged 40 to 50 with acute COVID-19.

The chain joins TRBV5-5 to TRBJ1-6; 7 nucleotides line up with TRBD1. The length of the CDR3 is 16 residues. V shed 3 bases, J shed 9 bases, and the junction held 12 bases outside the gene matches. In germline, CDR1 is SGHKS, CDR2 YYEKEE (reference sequence). The CDR3: CASSSDRARWGSPLHF. The CDR3, as DNA: TGTGCCAGCAGCTCTGACAGGGCCAGGTGGGGTTCACCCCTCCACTTT.

The V gene is TRBV27, the J gene TRBJ1-3, with D maybe TRBD1 (5 bases). Germline V gives CDR1 MNHEY, CDR2 SMNVEV (reference sequence). This CDR3 region has 16 residues. V lost 0 bases, J lost 9 bases, and 18 bases lay in between. The CDR3 reads CASSLSLGTRLGTIYF. CDR3 DNA sequence: TGTGCCAGCAGTTTATCGTTAGGGACTCGGTTGGGCACCATATATTTT.

V usage is TRBV12-3 or TRBV12-4 and J usage is TRBJ2-1; 7 nucleotides agree with TRBD1. The CDR3 has 13 residues. The ends lost 7 bases at V and 7 bases at J; junction bases unmatched: 7. The DNA for the CDR3 is TGTGCCAGCACCCTTGGGACAGCTAATGAGCAGTTCTTC. Its translation: CASTLGTANEQFF.

The chain recombines TRBV5-1 with TRBJ1-1; D might be TRBD1 (5 bases). The V end was cut by 4 bases, the J end by 0 bases, with 19 bases between. Germline V gene data show CDR1 as SGHRS and CDR2 as YFSETQ. There are 17 residues in the CDR3. The CDR3 DNA follows: TGCGCCAGCAGCCCAAATGGACCAGGGCGCCTGAACACTGAAGCTTTCTTT. Its translation: CASSPNGPGRLNTEAFF.

The V and J genes are TRBV30 and TRBJ1-2; D remains unclear. Per germline, CDR1 GTSNPN and CDR2 SVGIG (reference sequence). The ends were cut back, 3 bases at V and 4 bases at J, with 12 bases in the middle. This CDR3 has 13 residues. Here the CDR3 DNA reads TGTGCCTGGAGGGAGCAGCCTTCCTATGGCTACACCTTC. This sequence encodes CAWREQPSYGYTF.

This clone came up a few times. V is TRBV12-5 and J is TRBJ1-5, with 7 positions matching TRBD1. The J segment lost 11 bases and the V segment lost 2 bases, leaving 3 bases of the junction unmatched. This CDR3 is built from 12 residues. The germline V gene has CDR1 LGHNT and CDR2 FRNRAP. The CDR3 region is CASGLTGVAQHF. The CDR3 DNA is TGTGCTAGTGGTTTGACAGGGGTTGCCCAGCATTTT.

The J gene is TRBJ1-5, the V gene TRBV2, with TRBD1 as a possible D gene (5 bases). The CDR3 contains 17 residues. Germline CDR1 SNHLY, CDR2 FYNNEI. V lost 4 bases, J lost 1 base, and 17 bases lay in between. CDR3 region: CASSGGGVLRSNQPQHF. CDR3 in DNA: TGTGCCAGCAGTGGTGGGGGGGTCCTCAGGAGCAATCAGCCCCAGCATTTT.